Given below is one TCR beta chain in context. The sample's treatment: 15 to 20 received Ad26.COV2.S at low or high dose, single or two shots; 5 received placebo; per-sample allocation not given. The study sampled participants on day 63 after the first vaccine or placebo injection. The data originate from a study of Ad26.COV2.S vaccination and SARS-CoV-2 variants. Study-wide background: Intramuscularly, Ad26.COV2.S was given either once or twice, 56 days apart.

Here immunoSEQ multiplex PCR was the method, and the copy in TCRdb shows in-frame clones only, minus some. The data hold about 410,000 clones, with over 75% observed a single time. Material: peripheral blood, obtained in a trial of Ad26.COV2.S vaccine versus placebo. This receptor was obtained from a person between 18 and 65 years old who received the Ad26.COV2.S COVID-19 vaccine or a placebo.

CDR3 sequence: CASSPLTTGSTHTF. The CDR3 coding sequence is TGTGCCAGCTCACCACTAACGACAGGGTCAACGCACACCTTC. V gene TRBV18 combines with J gene TRBJ1-2, with 7 nucleotides matching TRBD1. After removal of 1 base from V and 12 bases from J, the junction contained 11 bases not matched to a gene. Germline CDR1 reads KGHSH; CDR2 reads LQKENI. The CDR3 totals 14 residues. The full variable domain, with the rest looked up from reference TRBV18 and TRBJ1-2, is NAGVMQNPRHLVRRRGQEARLRCSPMKGHSHVYWYRQLPEEGLKFMVYLQKENIIDESGMPKERFSAEFPKEGPSILRIQQVVRGDSAAYFCASSPLTTGSTHTFGSGTRLTVV.